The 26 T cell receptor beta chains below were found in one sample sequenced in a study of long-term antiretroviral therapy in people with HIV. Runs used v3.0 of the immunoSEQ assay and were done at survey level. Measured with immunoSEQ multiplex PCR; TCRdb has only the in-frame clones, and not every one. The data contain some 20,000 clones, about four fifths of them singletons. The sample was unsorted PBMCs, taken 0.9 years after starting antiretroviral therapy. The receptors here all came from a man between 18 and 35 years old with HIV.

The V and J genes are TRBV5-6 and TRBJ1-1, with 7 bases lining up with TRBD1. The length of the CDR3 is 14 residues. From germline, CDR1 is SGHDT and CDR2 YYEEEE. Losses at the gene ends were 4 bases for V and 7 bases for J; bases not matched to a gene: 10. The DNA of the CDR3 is TGTGCCAGCAGCCCGCTATCGGACAGGATTGAAGCTTTCTTT. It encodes CASSPLSDRIEAFF. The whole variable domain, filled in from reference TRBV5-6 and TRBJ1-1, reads DAGVTQSPTHLIKTRGQQVTLRCSPKSGHDTVSWYQQALGQGPQFIFQYYEEEERQRGNFPDRFSGHQFPNYSSELNVNALLLGDSALYLCASSPLSDRIEAFFGQGTRLTVV.

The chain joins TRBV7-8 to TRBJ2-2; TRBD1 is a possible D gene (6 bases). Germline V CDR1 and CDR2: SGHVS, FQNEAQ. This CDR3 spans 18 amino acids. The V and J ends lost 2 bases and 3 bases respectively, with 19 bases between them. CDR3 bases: TGTGCCAGCAGCTTATTTAGCGTCGCGACAGGAGACACCGGGGAGCTGTTTTTT. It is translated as CASSLFSVATGDTGELFF.

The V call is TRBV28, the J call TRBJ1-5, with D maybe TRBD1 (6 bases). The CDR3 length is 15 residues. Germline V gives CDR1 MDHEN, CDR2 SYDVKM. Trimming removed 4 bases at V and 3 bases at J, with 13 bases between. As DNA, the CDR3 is TGTGCCAGCAGTTCCTCGGACAGTTTCAATCAGCCCCAGCATTTT. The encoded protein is CASSSSDSFNQPQHF.

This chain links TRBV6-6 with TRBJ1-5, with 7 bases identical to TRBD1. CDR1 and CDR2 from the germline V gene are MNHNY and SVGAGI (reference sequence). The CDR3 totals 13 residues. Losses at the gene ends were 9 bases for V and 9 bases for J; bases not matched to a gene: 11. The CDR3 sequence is CASTDRAWGPQHF. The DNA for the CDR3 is TGTGCCAGTACCGACAGGGCCTGGGGGCCCCAGCATTTT.

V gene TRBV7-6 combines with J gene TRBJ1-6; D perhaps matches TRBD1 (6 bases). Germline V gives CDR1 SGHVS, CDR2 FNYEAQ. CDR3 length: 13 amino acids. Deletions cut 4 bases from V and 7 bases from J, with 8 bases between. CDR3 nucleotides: TGTGCCAGCAGCTCCGGGACAAATTCACCCCTCCACTTT. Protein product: CASSSGTNSPLHF. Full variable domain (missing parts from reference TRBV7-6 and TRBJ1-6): GAGVSQSPRYKVTKRGQDVALRCDPISGHVSLYWYRQALGQGPEFLTYFNYEAQQDKSGLPNDRFSAERPEGSISTLTIQRTEQRDSAMYRCASSSGTNSPLHFGNGTRLTVT.

CDR3: CARSLGQGTDTQYF. The CDR3 DNA follows: TGTGCCAGAAGCTTGGGACAGGGCACAGATACGCAGTATTTT. J is TRBJ2-3 and V is TRBV5-3; possible D gene TRBD1, 6 bases. Being an ORF, TRBV5-3 has a function that is uncertain. The V gene lost 0 bases and the J gene lost 1 base, with 6 bases spanning the gap. The CDR3 spans 14 residues.

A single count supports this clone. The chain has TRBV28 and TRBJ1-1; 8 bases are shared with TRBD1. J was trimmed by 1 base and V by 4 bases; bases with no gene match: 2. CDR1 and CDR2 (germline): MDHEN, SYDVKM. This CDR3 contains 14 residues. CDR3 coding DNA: TGTGCCAGCAGTTCAGGACAGGGGAACACTGAAGCTTTCTTT. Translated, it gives CASSSGQGNTEAFF.

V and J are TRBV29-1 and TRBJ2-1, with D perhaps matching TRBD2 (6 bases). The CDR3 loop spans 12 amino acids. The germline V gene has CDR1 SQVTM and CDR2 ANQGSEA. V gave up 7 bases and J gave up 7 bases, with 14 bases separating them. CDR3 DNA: TGCAGCGGATCGGGGAGGTCGAATGAGCAGTTCTTC. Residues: CSGSGRSNEQFF.

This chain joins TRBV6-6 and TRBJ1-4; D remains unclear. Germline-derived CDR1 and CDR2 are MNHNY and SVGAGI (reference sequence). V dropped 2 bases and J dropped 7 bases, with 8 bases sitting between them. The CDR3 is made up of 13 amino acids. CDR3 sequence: CASSYGGSEKLFF. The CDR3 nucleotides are TGTGCCAGCAGTTACGGCGGGAGTGAAAAACTGTTTTTT.

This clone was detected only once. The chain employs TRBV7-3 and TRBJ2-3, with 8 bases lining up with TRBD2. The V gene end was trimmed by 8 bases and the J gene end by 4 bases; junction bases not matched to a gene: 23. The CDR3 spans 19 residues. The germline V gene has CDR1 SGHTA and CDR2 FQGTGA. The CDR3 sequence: CASSSGRAGATSGADTQYF. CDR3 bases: TGTGCCAGCTCGTCCGGGCGAGCGGGGGCCACAAGTGGGGCAGATACGCAGTATTTT.

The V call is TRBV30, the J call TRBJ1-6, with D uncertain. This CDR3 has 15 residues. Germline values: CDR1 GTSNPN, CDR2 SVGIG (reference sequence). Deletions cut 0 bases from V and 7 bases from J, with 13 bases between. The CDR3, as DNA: TGTGCCTGGAGTGTACAGAGCGTAGGGAATTCACCCCTCCACTTT. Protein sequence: CAWSVQSVGNSPLHF.

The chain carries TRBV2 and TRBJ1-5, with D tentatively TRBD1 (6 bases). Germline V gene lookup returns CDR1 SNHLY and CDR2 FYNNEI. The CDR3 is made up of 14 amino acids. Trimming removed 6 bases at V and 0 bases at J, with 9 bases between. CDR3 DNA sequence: TGTGCCAGCAGCGGGACAATTAGCAATCAGCCCCAGCATTTT. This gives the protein CASSGTISNQPQHF.

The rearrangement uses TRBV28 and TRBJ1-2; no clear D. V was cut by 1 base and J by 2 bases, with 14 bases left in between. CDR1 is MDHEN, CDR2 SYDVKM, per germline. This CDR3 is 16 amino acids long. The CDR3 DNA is TGTGCCAGCAGTTTATCGATCTGGGGTTCGAACTATGGCTACACCTTC. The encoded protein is CASSLSIWGSNYGYTF.

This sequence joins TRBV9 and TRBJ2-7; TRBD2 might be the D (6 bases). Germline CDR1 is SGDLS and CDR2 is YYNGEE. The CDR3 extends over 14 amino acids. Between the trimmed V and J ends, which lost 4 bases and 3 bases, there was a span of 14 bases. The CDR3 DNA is TGTGCCAGCAGCTCCCCGCGGGGAGGCTACGAGCAGTACGTC. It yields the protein CASSSPRGGYEQYV.

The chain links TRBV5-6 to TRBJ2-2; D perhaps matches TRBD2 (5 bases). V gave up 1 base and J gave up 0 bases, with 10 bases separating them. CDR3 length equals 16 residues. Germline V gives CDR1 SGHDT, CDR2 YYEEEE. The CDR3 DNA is TGTGCCAGCAGCTTGAGTGGGAGCACGAACACCGGGGAGCTGTTTTTT. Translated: CASSLSGSTNTGELFF.

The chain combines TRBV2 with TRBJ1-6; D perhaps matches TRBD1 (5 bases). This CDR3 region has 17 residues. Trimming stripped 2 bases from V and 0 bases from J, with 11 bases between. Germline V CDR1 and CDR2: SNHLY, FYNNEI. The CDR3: CASSETRQSSYNSPLHF. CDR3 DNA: TGTGCCAGCAGTGAAACTAGACAGAGCTCCTATAATTCACCCCTCCACTTT.

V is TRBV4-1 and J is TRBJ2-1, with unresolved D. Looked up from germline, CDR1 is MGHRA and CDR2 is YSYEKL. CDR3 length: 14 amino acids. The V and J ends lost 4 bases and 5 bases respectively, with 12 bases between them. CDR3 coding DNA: TGCGCCAGCAGCCCCCTCATAGATCACAATGAGCAGTTCTTC. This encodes CASSPLIDHNEQFF.

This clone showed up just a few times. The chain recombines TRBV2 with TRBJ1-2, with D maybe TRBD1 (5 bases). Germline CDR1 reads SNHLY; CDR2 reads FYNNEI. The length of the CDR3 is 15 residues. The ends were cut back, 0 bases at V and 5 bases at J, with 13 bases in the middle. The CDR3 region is CASSEALGTNYGYTF. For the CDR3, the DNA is TGTGCCAGCAGTGAAGCGCTTGGGACGAATTATGGCTACACCTTC.

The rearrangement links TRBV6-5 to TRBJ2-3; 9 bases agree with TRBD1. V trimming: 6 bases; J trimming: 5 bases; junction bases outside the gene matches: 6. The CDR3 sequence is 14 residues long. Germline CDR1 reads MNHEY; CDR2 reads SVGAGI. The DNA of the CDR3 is TGTGCCAGCAGACAGGGGGCAAGGGGAGATACGCAGTATTTT. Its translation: CASRQGARGDTQYF.

The CDR3 DNA reads TGTGCCAGCAGCGTCGGGCGGATCCCTACCACAGATACGCAGTATTTT. This encodes CASSVGRIPTTDTQYF. The chain couples TRBV7-9 to TRBJ2-3; D is uncertain. The CDR3 covers 16 residues. The ends were cut back, 5 bases at V and 2 bases at J, with 17 bases in the middle. CDR1 and CDR2 from the germline V gene are SEHNR and FQNEAQ (reference sequence).

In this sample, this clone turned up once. The CDR3 DNA reads TGTGCCAGCAGTCATAACAGGGCACTGAACACTGAAGCTTTCTTT. As protein: CASSHNRALNTEAFF. The chain recombines TRBV6-5 with TRBJ1-1, with D possibly being TRBD1 (6 bases). V lost 5 bases and J lost 0, with 13 bases in between. The V gene's germline CDR1 is MNHEY and CDR2 SVGAGI. There are 15 residues in the CDR3.

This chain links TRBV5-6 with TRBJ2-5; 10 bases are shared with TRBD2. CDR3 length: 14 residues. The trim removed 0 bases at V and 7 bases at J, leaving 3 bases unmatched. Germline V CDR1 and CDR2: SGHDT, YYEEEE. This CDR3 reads CASSLASGGGTQYF. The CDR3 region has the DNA TGTGCCAGCAGCTTGGCTAGCGGGGGTGGGACCCAGTACTTC.

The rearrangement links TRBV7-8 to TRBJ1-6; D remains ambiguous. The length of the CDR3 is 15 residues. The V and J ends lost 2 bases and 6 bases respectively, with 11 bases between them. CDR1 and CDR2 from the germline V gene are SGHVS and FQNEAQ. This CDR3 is CASSLRREANSPLHF. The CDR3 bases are TGTGCCAGCAGCTTAAGAAGGGAGGCTAATTCACCCCTCCACTTT.

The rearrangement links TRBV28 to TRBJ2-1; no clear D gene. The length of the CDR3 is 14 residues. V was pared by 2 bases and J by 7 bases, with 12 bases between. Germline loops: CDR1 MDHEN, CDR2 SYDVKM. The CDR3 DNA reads TGTGCCAGCAGTTTAGAGGCTAGTGGGAATGAGCAGTTCTTC. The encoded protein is CASSLEASGNEQFF. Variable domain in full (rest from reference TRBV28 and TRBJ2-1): DVKVTQSSRYLVKRTGEKVFLECVQDMDHENMFWYRQDPGLGLRLIYFSYDVKMKEKGDIPEGYSVSREKKERFSLILESASTNQTSMYLCASSLEASGNEQFFGPGTRLTVL.

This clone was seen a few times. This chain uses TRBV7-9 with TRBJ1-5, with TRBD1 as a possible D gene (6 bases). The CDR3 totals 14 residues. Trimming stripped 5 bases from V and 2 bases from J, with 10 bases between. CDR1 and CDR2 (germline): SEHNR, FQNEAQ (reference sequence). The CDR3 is CASSQGPGNQPQHF. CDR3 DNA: TGTGCCAGCAGCCAGGGGCCAGGCAATCAGCCCCAGCATTTT.

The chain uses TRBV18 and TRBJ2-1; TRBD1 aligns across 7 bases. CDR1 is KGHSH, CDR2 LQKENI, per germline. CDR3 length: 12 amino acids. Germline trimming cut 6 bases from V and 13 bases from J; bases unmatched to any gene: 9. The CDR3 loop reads CASSLGTEEQFF. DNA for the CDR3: TGTGCCAGCTCGCTAGGGACAGAAGAACAGTTCTTC.